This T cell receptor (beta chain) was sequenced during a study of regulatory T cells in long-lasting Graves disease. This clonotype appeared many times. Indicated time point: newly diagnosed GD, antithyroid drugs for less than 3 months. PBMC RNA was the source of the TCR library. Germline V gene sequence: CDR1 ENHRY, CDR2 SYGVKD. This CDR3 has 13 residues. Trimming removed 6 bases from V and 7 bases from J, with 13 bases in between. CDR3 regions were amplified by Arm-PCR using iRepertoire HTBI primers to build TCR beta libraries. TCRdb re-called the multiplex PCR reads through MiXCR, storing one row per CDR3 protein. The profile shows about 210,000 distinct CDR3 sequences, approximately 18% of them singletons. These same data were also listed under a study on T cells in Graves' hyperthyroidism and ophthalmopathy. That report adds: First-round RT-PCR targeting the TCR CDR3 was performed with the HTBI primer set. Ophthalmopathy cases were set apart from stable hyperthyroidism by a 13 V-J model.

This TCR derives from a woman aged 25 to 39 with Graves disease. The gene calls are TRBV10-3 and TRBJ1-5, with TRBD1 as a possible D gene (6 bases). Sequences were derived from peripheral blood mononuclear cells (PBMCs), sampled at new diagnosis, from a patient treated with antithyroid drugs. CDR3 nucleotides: TGTGCCATCAGCGAGAGGGACACCCAGCCCCAGCATTTT. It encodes CAISERDTQPQHF.